Described below is a single T cell receptor beta chain sequence and its context. The data derive from a study of T-cell reconstitution after alpha-beta-depleted transplantation in children. There are 14 residues in the CDR3. The V end was cut by 3 bases, the J end by 0 bases, with 8 bases between. For TCRbeta, the library was prepared with unique molecular identifiers. MiXCR was run by TCRdb on the PCR reads, yielding one entry per CDR3 protein. Found here are about 420,000 distinct CDR3 sequences, 11% of them singletons; the top ten hold 4.5% to 7%. The TCR originated in a human donor who donated a stem cell graft to a child with acute myeloid leukemia. Specimen: PBMCs from the stem cell graft donor, collected from the stem cell graft. The chain combines TRBV12-3 or TRBV12-4 with TRBJ1-2, with D unclear. The CDR3 loop reads CASSFRRSNYGYTF. The CDR3 DNA is TGTGCCAGCAGTTTCCGGCGGTCTAACTATGGCTACACCTTC.